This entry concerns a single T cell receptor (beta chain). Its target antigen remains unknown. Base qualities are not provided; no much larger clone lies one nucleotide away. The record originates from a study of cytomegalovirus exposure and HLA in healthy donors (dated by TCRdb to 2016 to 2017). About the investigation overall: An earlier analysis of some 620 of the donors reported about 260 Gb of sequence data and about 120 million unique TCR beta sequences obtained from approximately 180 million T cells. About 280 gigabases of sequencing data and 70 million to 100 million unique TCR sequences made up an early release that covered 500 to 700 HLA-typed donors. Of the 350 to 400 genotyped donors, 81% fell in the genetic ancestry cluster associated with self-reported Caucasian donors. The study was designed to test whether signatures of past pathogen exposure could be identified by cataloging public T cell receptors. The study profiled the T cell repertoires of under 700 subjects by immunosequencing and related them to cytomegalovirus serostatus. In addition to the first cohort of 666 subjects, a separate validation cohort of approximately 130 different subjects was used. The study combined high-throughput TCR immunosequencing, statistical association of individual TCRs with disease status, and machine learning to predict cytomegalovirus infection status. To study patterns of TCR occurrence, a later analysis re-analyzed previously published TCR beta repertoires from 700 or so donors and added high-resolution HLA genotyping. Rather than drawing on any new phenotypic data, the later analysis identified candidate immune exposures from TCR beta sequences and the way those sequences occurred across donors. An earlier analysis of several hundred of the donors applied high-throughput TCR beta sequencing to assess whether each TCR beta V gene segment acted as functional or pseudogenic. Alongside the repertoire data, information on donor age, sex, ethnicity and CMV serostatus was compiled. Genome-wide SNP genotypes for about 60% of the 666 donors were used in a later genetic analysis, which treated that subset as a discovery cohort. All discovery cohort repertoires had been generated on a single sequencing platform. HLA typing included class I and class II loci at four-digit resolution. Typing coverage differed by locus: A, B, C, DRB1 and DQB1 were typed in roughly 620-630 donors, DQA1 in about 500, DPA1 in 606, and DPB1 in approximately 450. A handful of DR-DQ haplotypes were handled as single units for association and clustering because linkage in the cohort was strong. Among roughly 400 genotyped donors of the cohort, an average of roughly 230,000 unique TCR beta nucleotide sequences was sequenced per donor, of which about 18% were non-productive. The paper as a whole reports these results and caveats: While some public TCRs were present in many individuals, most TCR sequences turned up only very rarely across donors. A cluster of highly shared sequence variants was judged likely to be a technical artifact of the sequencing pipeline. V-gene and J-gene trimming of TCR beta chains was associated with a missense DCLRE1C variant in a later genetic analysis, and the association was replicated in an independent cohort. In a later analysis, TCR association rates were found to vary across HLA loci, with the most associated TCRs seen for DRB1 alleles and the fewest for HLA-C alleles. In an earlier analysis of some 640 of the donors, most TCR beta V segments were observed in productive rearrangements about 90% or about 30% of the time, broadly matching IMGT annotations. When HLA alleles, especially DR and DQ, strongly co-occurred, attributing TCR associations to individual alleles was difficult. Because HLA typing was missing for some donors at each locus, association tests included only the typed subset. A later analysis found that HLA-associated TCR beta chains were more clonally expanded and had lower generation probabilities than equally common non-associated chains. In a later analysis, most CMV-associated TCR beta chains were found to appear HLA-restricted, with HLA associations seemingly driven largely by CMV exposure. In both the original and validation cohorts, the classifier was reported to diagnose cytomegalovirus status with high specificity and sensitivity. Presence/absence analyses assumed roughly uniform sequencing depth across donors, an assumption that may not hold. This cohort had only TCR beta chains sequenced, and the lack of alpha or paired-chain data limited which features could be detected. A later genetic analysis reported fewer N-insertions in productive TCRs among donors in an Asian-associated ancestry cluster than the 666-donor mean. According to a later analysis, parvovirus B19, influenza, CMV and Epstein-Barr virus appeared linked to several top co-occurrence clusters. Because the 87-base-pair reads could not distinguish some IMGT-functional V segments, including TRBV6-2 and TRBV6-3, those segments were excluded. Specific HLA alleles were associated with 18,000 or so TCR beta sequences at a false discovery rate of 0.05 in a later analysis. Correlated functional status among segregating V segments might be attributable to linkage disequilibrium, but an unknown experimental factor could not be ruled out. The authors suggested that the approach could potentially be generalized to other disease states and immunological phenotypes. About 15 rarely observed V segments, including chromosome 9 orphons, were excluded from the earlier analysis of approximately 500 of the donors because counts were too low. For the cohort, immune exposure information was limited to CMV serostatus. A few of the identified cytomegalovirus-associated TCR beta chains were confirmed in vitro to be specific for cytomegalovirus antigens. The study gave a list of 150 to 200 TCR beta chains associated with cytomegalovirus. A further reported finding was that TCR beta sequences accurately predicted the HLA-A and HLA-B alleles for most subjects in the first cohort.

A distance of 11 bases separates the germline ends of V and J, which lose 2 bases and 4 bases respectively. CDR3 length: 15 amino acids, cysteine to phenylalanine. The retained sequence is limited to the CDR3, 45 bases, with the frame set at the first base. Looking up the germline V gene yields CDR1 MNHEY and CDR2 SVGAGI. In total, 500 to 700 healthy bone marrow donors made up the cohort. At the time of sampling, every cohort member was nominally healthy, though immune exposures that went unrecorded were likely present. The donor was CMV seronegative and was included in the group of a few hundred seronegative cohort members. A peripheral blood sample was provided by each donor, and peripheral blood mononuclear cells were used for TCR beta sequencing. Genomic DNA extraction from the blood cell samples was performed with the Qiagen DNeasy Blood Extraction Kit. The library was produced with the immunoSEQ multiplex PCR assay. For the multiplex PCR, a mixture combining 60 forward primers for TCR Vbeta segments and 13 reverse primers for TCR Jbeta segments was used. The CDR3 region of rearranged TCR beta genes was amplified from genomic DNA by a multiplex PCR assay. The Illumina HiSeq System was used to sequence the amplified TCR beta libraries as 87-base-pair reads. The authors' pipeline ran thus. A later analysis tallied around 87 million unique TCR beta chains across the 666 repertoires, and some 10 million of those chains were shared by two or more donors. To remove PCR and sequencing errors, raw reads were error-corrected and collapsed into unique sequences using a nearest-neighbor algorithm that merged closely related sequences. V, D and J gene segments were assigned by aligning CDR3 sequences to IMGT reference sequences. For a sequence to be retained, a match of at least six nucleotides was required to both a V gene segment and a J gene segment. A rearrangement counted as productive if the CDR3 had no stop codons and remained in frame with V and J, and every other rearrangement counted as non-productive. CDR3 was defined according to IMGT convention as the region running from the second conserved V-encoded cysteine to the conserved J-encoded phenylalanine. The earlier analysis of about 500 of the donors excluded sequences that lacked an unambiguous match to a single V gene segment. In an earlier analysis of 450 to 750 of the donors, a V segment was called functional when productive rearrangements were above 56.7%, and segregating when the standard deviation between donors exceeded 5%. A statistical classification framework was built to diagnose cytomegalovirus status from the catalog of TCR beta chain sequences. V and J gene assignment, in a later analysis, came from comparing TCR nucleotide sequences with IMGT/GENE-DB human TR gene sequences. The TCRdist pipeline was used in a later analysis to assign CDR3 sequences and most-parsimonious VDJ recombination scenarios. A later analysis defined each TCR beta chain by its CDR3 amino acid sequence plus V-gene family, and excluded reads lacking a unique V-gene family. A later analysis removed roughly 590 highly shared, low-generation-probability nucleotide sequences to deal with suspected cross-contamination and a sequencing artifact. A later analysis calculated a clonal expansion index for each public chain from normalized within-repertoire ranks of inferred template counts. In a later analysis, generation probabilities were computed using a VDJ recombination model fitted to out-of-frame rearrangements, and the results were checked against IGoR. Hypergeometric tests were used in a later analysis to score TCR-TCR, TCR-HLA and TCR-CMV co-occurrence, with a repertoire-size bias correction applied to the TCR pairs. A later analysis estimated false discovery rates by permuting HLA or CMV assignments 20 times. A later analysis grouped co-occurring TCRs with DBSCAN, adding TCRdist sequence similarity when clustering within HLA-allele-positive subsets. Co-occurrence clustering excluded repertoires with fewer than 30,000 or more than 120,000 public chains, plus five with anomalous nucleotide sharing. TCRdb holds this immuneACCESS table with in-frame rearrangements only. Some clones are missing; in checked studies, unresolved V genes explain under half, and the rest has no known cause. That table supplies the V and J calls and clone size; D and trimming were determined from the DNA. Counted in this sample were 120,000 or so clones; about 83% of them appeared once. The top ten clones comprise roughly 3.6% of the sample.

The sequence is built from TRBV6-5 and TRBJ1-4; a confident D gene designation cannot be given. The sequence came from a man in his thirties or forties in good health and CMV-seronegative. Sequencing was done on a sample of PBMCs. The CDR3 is CASSYPSGINEKLFF. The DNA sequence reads TGTGCCAGCAGTTACCCGTCAGGAATTAATGAAAAACTGTTTTTT.